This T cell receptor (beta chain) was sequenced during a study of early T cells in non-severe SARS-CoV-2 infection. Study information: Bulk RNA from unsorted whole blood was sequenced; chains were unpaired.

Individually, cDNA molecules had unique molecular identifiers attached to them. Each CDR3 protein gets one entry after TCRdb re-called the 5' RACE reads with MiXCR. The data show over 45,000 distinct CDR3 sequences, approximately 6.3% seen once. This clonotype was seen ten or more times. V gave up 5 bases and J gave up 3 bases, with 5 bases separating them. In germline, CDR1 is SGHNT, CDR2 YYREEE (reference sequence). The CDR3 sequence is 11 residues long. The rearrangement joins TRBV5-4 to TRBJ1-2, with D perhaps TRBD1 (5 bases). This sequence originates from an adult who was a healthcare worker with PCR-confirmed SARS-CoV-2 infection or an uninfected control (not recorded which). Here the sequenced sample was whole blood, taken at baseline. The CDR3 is CASRGDYGYTF. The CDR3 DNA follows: TGTGCCAGCAGGGGGGACTATGGCTACACCTTC.